A selection of T cell receptor beta chains follows, all from one sample in a study of blood T cell repertoires in COVID-19. Only in-frame clones appear in the TCRdb table, and some are missing; sequencing was by immunoSEQ multiplex PCR. Of 200,000 to 300,000 clones in the sample, approximately 83% were seen once. Sample: peripheral blood. The source of these receptors is a man older than 75 with acute or convalescent COVID-19. Both conserved end residues are part of each CDR3. Each record gives: clone size, J gene, V gene, D gene, CDR3 DNA, CDR3 protein. D genes are given only for firm matches. Not all rows give a size; the values are once, few, many and, for expanded clones, a class.

clone size: NA; J gene: TRBJ2-3; V gene: TRBV9; D gene: TRBD2; CDR3 DNA: TGTGCCAGCAGCGTCACTAGCGTAGGAACAGATACGCAGTATTTT; CDR3 protein: CASSVTSVGTDTQYF
clone size: NA; J gene: TRBJ2-7; V gene: TRBV6-1; D gene: TRBD2; CDR3 DNA: TGTGCCAGCAGTGAAATGCCGGCTAGCGGGTCCCTTCTGTACTTC; CDR3 protein: CASSEMPASGSLLYF
clone size: few; J gene: TRBJ1-4; V gene: TRBV29-1; D gene: NA; CDR3 DNA: TGCAGCGTTTTGAGGACTTCTAATGAAAAACTGTTTTTT; CDR3 protein: CSVLRTSNEKLFF
clone size: NA; J gene: TRBJ1-5; V gene: TRBV7-2; D gene: TRBD1; CDR3 DNA: TGTGCCAGCAGTCGGGACAGAGCAAATCAGCCCCAGCATTTT; CDR3 protein: CASSRDRANQPQHF
clone size: NA; J gene: TRBJ2-2; V gene: TRBV28; D gene: TRBD1; CDR3 DNA: TGTGCCAGCAGTTTATGGGGACAGGGGAAGGCCACCGGGGAGCTGTTTTTT; CDR3 protein: CASSLWGQGKATGELFF
clone size: once; J gene: TRBJ2-2; V gene: TRBV5-1; D gene: TRBD1; CDR3 DNA: TGCGCCAGCAGCTTGGTTACGGGACAGGGGGCCGGGGAGCTGTTTTTT; CDR3 protein: CASSLVTGQGAGELFF
clone size: NA; J gene: TRBJ1-1; V gene: TRBV20-1; D gene: NA; CDR3 DNA: TGCTTATTGGTCTCGGGCACTGAAGCTTTCTTT; CDR3 protein: CLLVSGTEAFF
clone size: NA; J gene: TRBJ2-7; V gene: TRBV27; D gene: NA; CDR3 DNA: TGTGCCAGCAGTTGGGGCGGTTCCTACGAGCAGTACTTC; CDR3 protein: CASSWGGSYEQYF
clone size: NA; J gene: TRBJ1-1; V gene: TRBV11-2; D gene: TRBD1; CDR3 DNA: TGTGCCAGCAGCCCCGGGGGACAGAGGATTGAAGCTTTCTTT; CDR3 protein: CASSPGGQRIEAFF
clone size: NA; J gene: TRBJ2-1; V gene: TRBV29-1; D gene: NA; CDR3 DNA: TGCAGCGTTGTCGGGTTAGGGGCCGAGAGCTCCTACAATGAGCAGTTCTTC; CDR3 protein: CSVVGLGAESSYNEQFF
clone size: NA; J gene: TRBJ1-2; V gene: TRBV28; D gene: NA; CDR3 DNA: TGTGCCAGCAGTACTCAGGGGCCCAACTATGGCTACACCTTC; CDR3 protein: CASSTQGPNYGYTF
clone size: NA; J gene: TRBJ2-5; V gene: TRBV7-8; D gene: TRBD2; CDR3 DNA: TGTGCCAGCAGCGCCGGGACTAGAGTTCAAGAGACCCAGTACTTC; CDR3 protein: CASSAGTRVQETQYF
clone size: NA; J gene: TRBJ2-5; V gene: TRBV7-9; D gene: NA; CDR3 DNA: TGTGCCAGCAGCTCTTCTGAGGAGCGAGAGACCCAGTACTTC; CDR3 protein: CASSSSEERETQYF
clone size: NA; J gene: TRBJ2-1; V gene: TRBV7-6; D gene: TRBD2; CDR3 DNA: TGTGCCAGCAGCTTAGGTGGCCGGGTAGCGGGTGCGAATGAGCAGTTCTTC; CDR3 protein: CASSLGGRVAGANEQFF
clone size: NA; J gene: TRBJ1-6; V gene: TRBV30; D gene: TRBD1; CDR3 DNA: TGTGCCTGGAGTCCACGGGGGACAGGGTGGGGTTCACCCCTCCACTTT; CDR3 protein: CAWSPRGTGWGSPLHF
clone size: NA; J gene: TRBJ1-4; V gene: TRBV9; D gene: TRBD1; CDR3 DNA: TGTGCCAGCAGCGTAGAAGGACAGGGATATGAAAAACTGTTTTTT; CDR3 protein: CASSVEGQGYEKLFF
clone size: NA; J gene: TRBJ2-1; V gene: TRBV7-2; D gene: TRBD2; CDR3 DNA: TGTGCCAGCAGCGCGTCTAGCGGCCCCTACAATGAGCAGTTCTTC; CDR3 protein: CASSASSGPYNEQFF
clone size: NA; J gene: TRBJ2-7; V gene: TRBV6-5; D gene: TRBD1; CDR3 DNA: TGTGCCAGCAGAACGGGGACAGGGGGATCATACGAGCAGTACTTC; CDR3 protein: CASRTGTGGSYEQYF